These T cell receptor beta chains were read from a single sample in a study of blood T cell repertoires in COVID-19. Measured with immunoSEQ multiplex PCR; TCRdb has only the in-frame clones, and not every one. The repertoire has nearly 35,000 clones, around 86% of them found once; the top ten carry roughly two thirds. Sample: peripheral blood. These receptors were collected from a man in his 70s with acute or convalescent COVID-19. The CDR3 runs from the conserved cysteine through the conserved F or W. Fields, in order: D gene, V gene, CDR3 protein. A D gene is named only where the DNA matches it firmly.

>NA|TRBV30
CAWSPDRINQPQHF
>TRBD2|TRBV7-8
CASSLDPSGGSYEQYF
>NA|TRBV19
CASTPGTPGRNNSPLHF
>NA|TRBV4-2
CASSQDNRANGEAFF
>TRBD1|TRBV11-2
CASSLDRRTGWAFF
>NA|TRBV5-1
CASQTDRLTDTQYF
>NA|TRBV5-4
CASSLGHGSTGELFF
>NA|TRBV6-6
CASMSSGANVLTF
>NA|TRBV7-2
CASSIPGSQETQYF
>TRBD2|TRBV6-4
CASSLAGGVPDTQYF
>TRBD1|TRBV10-3
CAISVRGQGAGEQYF
>TRBD1|TRBV30
CAWRLRDRVDGELFF
>NA|TRBV4-1
CASSNQGSDGTEAFF
>NA|TRBV27
CASRPTWSLNQPQHF
>TRBD2|TRBV7-9
CASSLAGLAGNQETQYF
>TRBD1|TRBV19
CASSIVGTGNSNQPQHF
>NA|TRBV6-1
CASSEGGVGQPQHF
>NA|TRBV5-6
CASSPDMTRWYQDEQYF
>NA|TRBV28
CASRTGSTYEQYF
>TRBD2|TRBV7-9
CASSSVRASGRAIEQFF
>NA|TRBV7-9
CASTYDGEFYEQYF
>TRBD1|TRBV5-5
CASSLGPGQGHQPQHF